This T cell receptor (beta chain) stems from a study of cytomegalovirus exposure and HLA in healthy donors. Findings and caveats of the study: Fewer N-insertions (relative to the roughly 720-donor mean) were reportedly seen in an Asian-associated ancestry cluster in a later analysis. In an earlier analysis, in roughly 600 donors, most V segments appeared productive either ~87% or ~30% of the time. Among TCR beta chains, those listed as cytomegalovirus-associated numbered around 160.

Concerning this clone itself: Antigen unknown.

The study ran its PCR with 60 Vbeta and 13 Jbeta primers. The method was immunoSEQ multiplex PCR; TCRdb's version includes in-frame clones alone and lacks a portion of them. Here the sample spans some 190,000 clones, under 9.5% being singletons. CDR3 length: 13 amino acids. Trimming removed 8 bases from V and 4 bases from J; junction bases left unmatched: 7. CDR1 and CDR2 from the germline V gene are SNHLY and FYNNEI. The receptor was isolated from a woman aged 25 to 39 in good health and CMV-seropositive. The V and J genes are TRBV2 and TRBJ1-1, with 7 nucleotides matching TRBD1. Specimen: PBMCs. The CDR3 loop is CASERDRITEAFF. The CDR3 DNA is TGTGCCAGCGAAAGGGACAGAATCACTGAAGCTTTCTTT.